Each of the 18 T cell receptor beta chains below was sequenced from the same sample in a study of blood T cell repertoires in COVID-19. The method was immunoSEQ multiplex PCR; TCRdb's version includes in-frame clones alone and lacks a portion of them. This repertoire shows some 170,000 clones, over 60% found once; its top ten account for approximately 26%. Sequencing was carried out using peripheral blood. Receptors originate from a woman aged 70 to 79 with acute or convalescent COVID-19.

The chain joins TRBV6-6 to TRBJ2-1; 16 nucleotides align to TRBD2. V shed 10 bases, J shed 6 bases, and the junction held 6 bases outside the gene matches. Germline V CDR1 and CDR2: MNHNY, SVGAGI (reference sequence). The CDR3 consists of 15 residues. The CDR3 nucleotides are TGTGCCACCGGGACTAGCGGGAGGGCCGCCAATGAGCAGTTCTTC. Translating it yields CATGTSGRAANEQFF.

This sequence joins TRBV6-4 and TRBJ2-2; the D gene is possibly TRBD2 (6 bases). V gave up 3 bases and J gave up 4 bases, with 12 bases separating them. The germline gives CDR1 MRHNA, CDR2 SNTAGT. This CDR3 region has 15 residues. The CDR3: CASSEVGGITGELFF. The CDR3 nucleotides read TGTGCCAGCAGTGAAGTCGGGGGTATCACCGGGGAGCTGTTTTTT.

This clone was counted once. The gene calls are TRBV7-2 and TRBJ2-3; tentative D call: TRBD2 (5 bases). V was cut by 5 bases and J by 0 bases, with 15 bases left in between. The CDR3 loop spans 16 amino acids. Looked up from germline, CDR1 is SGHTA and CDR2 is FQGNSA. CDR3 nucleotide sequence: TGTGCCAGCAGCCTTAGTCGGGGTACTAGCACAGATACGCAGTATTTT. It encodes CASSLSRGTSTDTQYF.

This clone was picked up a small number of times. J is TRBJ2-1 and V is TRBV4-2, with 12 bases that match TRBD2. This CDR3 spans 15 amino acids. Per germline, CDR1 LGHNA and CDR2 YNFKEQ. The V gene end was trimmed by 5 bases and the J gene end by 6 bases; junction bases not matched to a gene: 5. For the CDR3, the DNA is TGTGCCAGCAGCAAGAAGACTAGCGGGAGCAATGAGCAGTTCTTC. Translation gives CASSKKTSGSNEQFF.

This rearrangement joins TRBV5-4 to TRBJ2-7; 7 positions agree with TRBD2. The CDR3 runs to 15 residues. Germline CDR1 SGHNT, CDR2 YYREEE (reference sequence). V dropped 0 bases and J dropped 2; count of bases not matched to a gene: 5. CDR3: CASSLVAGRAYEQYF. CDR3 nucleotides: TGTGCCAGCAGCTTGGTAGCAGGGAGGGCCTACGAGCAGTACTTC.

Here the CDR3 reads CATGLANNEQFF. The CDR3 region has the DNA TGTGCCACGGGACTAGCTAACAATGAGCAGTTCTTC. V is TRBV19 and J is TRBJ2-1; 9 nucleotides line up with TRBD2. Germline V gene lookup returns CDR1 LNHDA and CDR2 SQIVND (reference sequence). The ends lost 10 bases at V and 5 bases at J; junction bases unmatched: 3. The CDR3 covers 12 residues.

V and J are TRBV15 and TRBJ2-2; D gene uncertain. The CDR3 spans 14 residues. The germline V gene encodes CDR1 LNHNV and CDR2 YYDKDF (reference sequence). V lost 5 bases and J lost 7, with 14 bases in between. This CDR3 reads CATSYLRGFGELFF. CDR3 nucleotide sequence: TGTGCCACCAGCTACCTGAGAGGATTCGGGGAGCTGTTTTTT.

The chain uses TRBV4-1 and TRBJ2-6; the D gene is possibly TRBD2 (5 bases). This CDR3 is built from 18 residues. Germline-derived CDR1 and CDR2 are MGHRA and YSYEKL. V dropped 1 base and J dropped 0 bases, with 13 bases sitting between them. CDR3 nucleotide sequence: TGCGCCAGCAGCCAAGTCGAACCTAGCTACTCTGGGGCCAACGTCCTGACTTTC. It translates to CASSQVEPSYSGANVLTF.

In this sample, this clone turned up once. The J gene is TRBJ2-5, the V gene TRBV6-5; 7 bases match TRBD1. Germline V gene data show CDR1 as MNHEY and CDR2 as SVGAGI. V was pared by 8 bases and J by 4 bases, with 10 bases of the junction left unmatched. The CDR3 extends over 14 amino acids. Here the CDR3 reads CASGWYRQGETQYF. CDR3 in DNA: TGTGCCAGCGGGTGGTACCGACAGGGAGAGACCCAGTACTTC.

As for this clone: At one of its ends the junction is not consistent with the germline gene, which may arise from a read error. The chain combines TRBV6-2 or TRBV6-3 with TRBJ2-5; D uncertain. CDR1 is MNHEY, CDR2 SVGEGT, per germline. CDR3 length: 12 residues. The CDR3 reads CASSNSDWAQYF. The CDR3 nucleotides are TGTGCCAGCAGTAACTCCGACTGGGCCCAGTACTTC.

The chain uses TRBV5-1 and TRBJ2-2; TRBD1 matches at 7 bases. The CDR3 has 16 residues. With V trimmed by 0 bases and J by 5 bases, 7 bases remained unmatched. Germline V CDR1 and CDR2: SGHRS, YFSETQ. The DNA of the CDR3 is TGCGCCAGCAGCTTGGCCGAGGGGGCGCGGACCGGGGAGCTGTTTTTT. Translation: CASSLAEGARTGELFF. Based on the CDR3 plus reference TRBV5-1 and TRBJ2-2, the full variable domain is KAGVTQTPRYLIKTRGQQVTLSCSPISGHRSVSWYQQTPGQGLQFLFEYFSETQRNKGNFPGRFSGRQFSNSRSEMNVSTLELGDSALYLCASSLAEGARTGELFFGEGSRLTVL.

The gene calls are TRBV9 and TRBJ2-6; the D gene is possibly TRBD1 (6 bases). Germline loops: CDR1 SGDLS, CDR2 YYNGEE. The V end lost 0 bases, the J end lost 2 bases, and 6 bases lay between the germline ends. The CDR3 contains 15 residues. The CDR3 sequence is CASSVEGAGANVLTF. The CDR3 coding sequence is TGTGCCAGCAGCGTAGAGGGGGCTGGGGCCAACGTCCTGACTTTC. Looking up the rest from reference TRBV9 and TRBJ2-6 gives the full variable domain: DSGVTQTPKHLITATGQRVTLRCSPRSGDLSVYWYQQSLDQGLQFLIQYYNGEERAKGNILERFSAQQFPDLHSELNLSSLELGDSALYFCASSVEGAGANVLTFGAGSRLTVL.

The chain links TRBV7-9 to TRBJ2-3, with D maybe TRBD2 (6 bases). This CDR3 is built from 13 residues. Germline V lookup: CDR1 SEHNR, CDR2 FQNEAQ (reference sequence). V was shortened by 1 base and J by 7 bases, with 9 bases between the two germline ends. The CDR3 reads CASSLVAGYTQYF. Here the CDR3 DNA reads TGTGCCAGCAGCTTAGTCGCGGGGTATACGCAGTATTTT. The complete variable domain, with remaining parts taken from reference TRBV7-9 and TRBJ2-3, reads DTGVSQNPRHKITKRGQNVTFRCDPISEHNRLYWYRQTLGQGPEFLTYFQNEAQLEKSRLLSDRFSAERPKGSFSTLEIQRTEQGDSAMYLCASSLVAGYTQYFGPGTRLTVL.

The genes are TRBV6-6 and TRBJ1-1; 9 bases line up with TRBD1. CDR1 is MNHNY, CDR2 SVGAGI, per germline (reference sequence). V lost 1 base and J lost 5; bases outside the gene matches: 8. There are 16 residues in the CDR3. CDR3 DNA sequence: TGTGCCAGCAGTTACTTACCGACAGGGGGTTTAACTGAAGCTTTCTTT. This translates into CASSYLPTGGLTEAFF.

CDR3 in DNA: TGTGCCAGTAGCAAACGGACAGACTCCAACTATGGCTACACCTTC. Translating it yields CASSKRTDSNYGYTF. This sequence joins TRBV19 and TRBJ1-2; TRBD1 might be the D (6 bases). Between the trimmed V and J ends, which lost 6 bases and 2 bases, there was a span of 16 bases. The CDR3 is made up of 15 amino acids. Looked up from germline, CDR1 is LNHDA and CDR2 is SQIVND (reference sequence). The full variable domain, rest sourced from reference TRBV19 and TRBJ1-2, is DGGITQSPKYLFRKEGQNVTLSCEQNLNHDAMYWYRQDPGQGLRLIYYSQIVNDFQKGDIAEGYSVSREKKESFPLTVTSAQKNPTAFYLCASSKRTDSNYGYTFGSGTRLTVV.

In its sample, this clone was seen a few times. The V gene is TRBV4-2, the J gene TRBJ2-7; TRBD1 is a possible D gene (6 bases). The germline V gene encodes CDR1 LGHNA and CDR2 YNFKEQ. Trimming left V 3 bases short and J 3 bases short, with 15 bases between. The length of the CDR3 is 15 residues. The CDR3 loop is CASSQGDRTYYEQYF. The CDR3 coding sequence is TGTGCCAGCAGCCAGGGTGACAGGACTTACTACGAGCAGTACTTC.

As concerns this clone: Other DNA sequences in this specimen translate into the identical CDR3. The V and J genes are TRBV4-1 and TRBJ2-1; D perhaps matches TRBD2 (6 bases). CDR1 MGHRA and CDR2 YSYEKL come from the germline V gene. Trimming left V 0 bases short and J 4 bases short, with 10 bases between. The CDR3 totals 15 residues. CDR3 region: CASSQDPGLYNEQFF. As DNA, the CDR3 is TGCGCCAGCAGCCAAGATCCCGGACTATACAATGAGCAGTTCTTC.

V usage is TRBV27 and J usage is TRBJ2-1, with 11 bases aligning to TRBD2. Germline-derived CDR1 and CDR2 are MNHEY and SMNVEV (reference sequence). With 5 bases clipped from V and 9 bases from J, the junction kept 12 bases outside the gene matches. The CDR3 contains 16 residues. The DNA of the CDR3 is TGTGCCAGCAGTCCCCTTTCGGTAGCGGGAGGGGGTGAGCAGTTCTTC. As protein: CASSPLSVAGGGEQFF.